The 5 T cell receptor beta chains in this list originate from one sample, sequenced in a study of Ad26.COV2.S vaccination and SARS-CoV-2 variants. Treatment specified: roughly 18 received Ad26.COV2.S at low or high dose, single or two shots; several received placebo; per-sample allocation not given. Repertoires come from day 63 after the first vaccine or placebo injection. Libraries were prepared by immunoSEQ multiplex PCR; TCRdb keeps only in-frame clonotypes and omits some of them. The table shows more than 300,000 clones, with approximately 90% occurring only once. This specimen consisted of peripheral blood, obtained in a trial of Ad26.COV2.S vaccine versus placebo. All receptors derive from a person between 18 and 60 years old who received the Ad26.COV2.S COVID-19 vaccine or a placebo.

The chain combines TRBV7-9 with TRBJ1-1; 8 nucleotides align to TRBD1. This CDR3 comprises 16 residues. From germline, CDR1 is SEHNR and CDR2 FQNEAQ (reference sequence). Trimming cost V 0 bases and J 5 bases; bases outside gene matches: 8. The CDR3 DNA reads as TGTGCCAGCAGCTTAGCGACAGGGGCGGGAGAAACTGAAGCTTTCTTT. This encodes CASSLATGAGETEAFF.

This clone was seen just once. The chain uses TRBV19 and TRBJ2-6; D is unclear. This CDR3 comprises 15 residues. Between the trimmed V and J ends, which lost 1 base and 2 bases, there was a span of 6 bases. Germline CDR1 LNHDA, CDR2 SQIVND (reference sequence). The CDR3 spells CASSIAGTGANVLTF. DNA for the CDR3: TGTGCCAGTAGTATAGCAGGTACTGGGGCCAACGTCCTGACTTTC.

This clone was seen a handful of times. The chain couples TRBV11-2 to TRBJ1-1; 8 nucleotides line up with TRBD1. The CDR3 extends over 15 amino acids. J lost 1 base, V lost 5 bases, and 6 bases had no gene match. Germline assignment: CDR1 SGHAT and CDR2 FQNNGV. DNA for the CDR3: TGTGCCAGCAGCCTCCGACAGGGGTCGAACACTGAAGCTTTCTTT. It specifies CASSLRQGSNTEAFF.

J is TRBJ2-1 and V is TRBV5-1; no reliable D call. This CDR3 has 19 residues. V lost 0 bases to trimming and J lost 0 bases, with 19 bases between them. CDR1 and CDR2 from the germline V gene are SGHRS and YFSETQ. For the CDR3, the DNA is TGCGCCAGCAGCTTGGAGGCAGTCAACTTTCTTAGCTCCTACAATGAGCAGTTCTTC. This translates into CASSLEAVNFLSSYNEQFF.

A remark on this clone: A clone one base away is much larger, so this may be a read error. The J gene is TRBJ2-5, the V gene TRBV7-3, with D hard to call. The germline V gene has CDR1 SGHTA and CDR2 FQGTGA. The CDR3 has 11 amino acids. V gave up 5 bases and J gave up 0 bases, with 1 base separating them. This CDR3 reads CASSNQETQYF. In DNA form, the CDR3 reads TGTGCCAGCAGCAACCAAGAGACCCAGTACTTC. The full variable domain, completed using reference TRBV7-3 and TRBJ2-5, is GAGVSQTPSNKVTEKGKYVELRCDPISGHTALYWYRQSLGQGPEFLIYFQGTGAADDSGLPNDRFFAVRPEGSVSTLKIQRTERGDSAVYLCASSNQETQYFGPGTRLLVL.